A selection of T cell receptor beta chains follows, all from one sample in a study. TCRdb passed the RT-PCR reads through MiXCR, listing each CDR3 protein once. The sample has about 680,000 distinct CDR3 sequences; 12% to 15% are singletons. Input material: memory CD4+ T cells from blood. These receptors were collected from a female donor in good health, serving as a healthy control. Each CDR3 is given with its conserved first and last residue. A D gene is named only where the DNA matches it firmly. Clone size is not always given. Where it is, it says once, few, many or a class for expanded clones.

>TRBV15|TRBJ2-5|few|.
TGTGCCACCAGCAGAGGGGGCGAGGGAGAGACCCAGTACTTC
CATSRGGEGETQYF
>TRBV7-8|TRBJ1-6|many|.
TGTGCCAGCACTACGGGTTCACCCCTCCACTTT
CASTTGSPLHF
>TRBV7-2|TRBJ2-1|many|.
TGTGCCAGCAGTACGGGACTTAGCTCCTACAATGAGCAGTTCTTC
CASSTGLSSYNEQFF
>TRBV12-3/TRBV12-4|TRBJ1-2|.|.
TGTGCCAGCAGACGGGGACGGATAAACTATGGCTACACCTTC
CASRRGRINYGYTF
>TRBV7-9|TRBJ1-1|.|TRBD1
TGTGCCAGCAGTTACCCGACAGGGGGCGGGCCTGGCACTGAAGCTTTCTTT
CASSYPTGGGPGTEAFF
>TRBV6-6|TRBJ2-5|many|TRBD1
TGTGCCAGCAGTTACCAAGGACAGGAACAAGAGACCCAGTACTTC
CASSYQGQEQETQYF
>TRBV9|TRBJ1-1|few|.
TGTGCCAGCAGGGGATTCAACACTGAAGCTTTCTTT
CASRGFNTEAFF
>TRBV6-2/TRBV6-3|TRBJ1-5|.|TRBD1
TGTGCCAGCAGTTACAGGGGGCATCAGCCCCAGCATTTT
CASSYRGHQPQHF
>TRBV5-1|TRBJ2-3|.|TRBD1
TGCGCCAGCAGCGCGGGACAGGAAGCAGATACGCAGTATTTT
CASSAGQEADTQYF
>TRBV10-3|TRBJ1-2|many|.
TGTGCCATCAGCGGGACCCAACCTAACTATGGCTACACCTTC
CAISGTQPNYGYTF
>TRBV20-1|TRBJ2-3|.|.
TGCAGTGCTCTTTCGGGACTCTACACAGATACGCAGTATTTT
CSALSGLYTDTQYF
>TRBV20-1|TRBJ1-5|few|TRBD1
TGCAGTGCTAGAGATACAGGGGAAAGCAATCAGCCCCAGCATTTT
CSARDTGESNQPQHF
>TRBV24-1|TRBJ1-4|few|.
TGTGCCACCAGTGATTCGAGGGTTCCGGATGAAAAACTGTTTTTT
CATSDSRVPDEKLFF
>TRBV27|TRBJ2-7|many|.
TGTGCCAGCAGTTTGGTACAGGGTGTAGAGCAGTACTTC
CASSLVQGVEQYF
>TRBV12-5|TRBJ2-3|.|TRBD2
TGTGCTAGTGGTTTAGCGGGGCCCACAGATACGCAGTATTTT
CASGLAGPTDTQYF
>TRBV20-1|TRBJ1-5|many|.
TGCAGTGGCCAAAAAGGGGGGGGTCAGCCCCAGCATTTT
CSGQKGGGQPQHF